This TCR beta chain was captured in a study of blood T cell repertoires in COVID-19. Study at large: Material from acute and convalescent COVID-19 was sourced from the United States, Italy and Spain.

V lost 3 bases and J 4 bases, leaving 10 bases between the germline ends. The CDR3 consists of 13 residues. Only in-frame clones appear in the TCRdb table, and some are missing; sequencing was by immunoSEQ multiplex PCR. Among over 450,000 clones, less than 90% were seen once, and the ten largest hold roughly 8%. The source material was peripheral blood. The clonotype comes from a woman aged 50 to 60 with COVID-19, enrolled during active disease. This rearrangement joins TRBV12-3 or TRBV12-4 to TRBJ2-7; TRBD1 might be the D (5 bases). The DNA of the CDR3 is TGTGCCAGCAGTTTCGACAGATTTTACGAGCAGTACTTC. Its translation is CASSFDRFYEQYF.